A single sample is the source of the 17 T cell receptor beta chains below, sequenced in a study of cytomegalovirus exposure and HLA in healthy donors. Both 60 Vbeta primers and 13 Jbeta primers went into the PCR. Some clones are missing from TCRdb's copy, which holds only in-frame ones; the method was immunoSEQ multiplex PCR. Here the sample table reports around 52,000 clones. The sequencing input was PBMCs. The receptors were gathered from a man aged 35 to 55 in good health and CMV-seropositive.

The chain is built from TRBV28 and TRBJ1-1; maybe TRBD1 (6 bases). This CDR3 has 14 amino acids. V was cut by 5 bases and J by 4 bases, with 14 bases left in between. Germline V lookup: CDR1 MDHEN, CDR2 SYDVKM. This CDR3 is CASSPLYRATEAFF. The CDR3 bases are TGTGCCAGCAGTCCCCTTTACAGGGCCACTGAAGCTTTCTTT.

The chain uses TRBV5-1 and TRBJ2-7, with D perhaps TRBD2 (5 bases). The germline V gene encodes CDR1 SGHRS and CDR2 YFSETQ. CDR3 length: 12 residues. The germline V and J ends were trimmed by 7 bases and 5 bases, with 13 bases remaining between them. CDR3 sequence (DNA): TGCGCCAGCTGGCTCAGGCGGGACGAGCAGTACTTC. Translated: CASWLRRDEQYF.

The chain carries TRBV9 and TRBJ2-1, with unresolved D. With 0 bases removed from V and 2 bases from J, the gap between germline ends came to 9 bases. CDR1 is SGDLS and CDR2 is YYNGEE in the germline V gene. The CDR3 runs 15 residues. The CDR3 bases are TGTGCCAGCAGCGTAGGCGGAGCAACCTACAATGAGCAGTTCTTC. Translating it yields CASSVGGATYNEQFF. The full variable domain, in which reference TRBV9 and TRBJ2-1 provide the parts outside the CDR3, is DSGVTQTPKHLITATGQRVTLRCSPRSGDLSVYWYQQSLDQGLQFLIQYYNGEERAKGNILERFSAQQFPDLHSELNLSSLELGDSALYFCASSVGGATYNEQFFGPGTRLTVL.

The rearrangement links TRBV6-5 to TRBJ2-3; perhaps TRBD2 as D (6 bases). CDR1 is MNHEY and CDR2 is SVGAGI in the germline V gene. CDR3 length: 13 amino acids. The ends were cut back, 5 bases at V and 1 base at J, with 7 bases in the middle. The CDR3 DNA follows: TGTGCCAGCAGTCGCGGGGGCACAGATACGCAGTATTTT. It specifies CASSRGGTDTQYF.

This chain connects TRBV25-1 to TRBJ2-7, with D tentatively TRBD2 (6 bases). CDR3 size: 15 residues. The germline V gene has CDR1 MGHDK and CDR2 SYGVNS. V shed 6 bases and J shed 1 base, with 16 bases lying between them. The CDR3 bases are TGTGCCAGCAGCCTTAGGGAGGACGGGTCCTACGAGCAGTACTTC. This encodes CASSLREDGSYEQYF.

The rearrangement uses TRBV6-5 and TRBJ1-1, with D possibly TRBD1 on 5 matching bases. CDR1 and CDR2 from the germline V gene are MNHEY and SVGAGI. The CDR3 is 14 amino acids. Between the trimmed V and J ends, which lost 4 bases and 0 bases, there was a span of 9 bases. The CDR3 DNA follows: TGTGCCAGCAGTTCACCAGGGTTGAACACTGAAGCTTTCTTT. The encoded protein is CASSSPGLNTEAFF.

This chain joins TRBV18 and TRBJ2-5, with D perhaps matching TRBD2 (6 bases). Trimming took 2 bases from V and 2 from J, leaving 12 bases between them. Germline V gives CDR1 KGHSH, CDR2 LQKENI. The CDR3 spans 15 residues. CDR3 sequence (DNA): TGTGCCAGCTCACCAGTCCCCGGGACTCAAGAGACCCAGTACTTC. The encoded protein is CASSPVPGTQETQYF.

This chain uses TRBV29-1 with TRBJ2-7; D is possibly TRBD1 (6 bases). The ends were cut back, 7 bases at V and 6 bases at J, with 19 bases in the middle. This CDR3 spans 13 amino acids. CDR1 is SQVTM, CDR2 ANQGSEA, per germline. CDR3: CSARGDNRGEQYF. The DNA of the CDR3 is TGCAGCGCCCGTGGGGACAATCGGGGCGAGCAGTACTTC.

V and J are TRBV6-5 and TRBJ2-1; tentatively, D is TRBD2 (7 bases). The V gene lost 7 bases and the J gene lost 4 bases, with 17 bases spanning the gap. Germline CDR1 MNHEY, CDR2 SVGAGI. The CDR3 runs 15 residues. CDR3 residues: CASKEGGGIYNEQFF. CDR3 DNA: TGTGCCAGCAAAGAAGGGGGGGGTATTTACAATGAGCAGTTCTTC.

CDR3 amino acids: CASSEGVNSPLHF. The CDR3 DNA reads as TGTGCCAGCAGCGAGGGAGTTAATTCACCCCTCCACTTT. This chain uses TRBV9 with TRBJ1-6; D not certain. This CDR3 comprises 13 residues. The V gene lost 3 bases and the J gene lost 6 bases, with 7 bases spanning the gap. Germline loops: CDR1 SGDLS, CDR2 YYNGEE.

The chain employs TRBV7-9 and TRBJ1-1; the match to TRBD1 covers 7 bases. Germline-derived CDR1 and CDR2 are SEHNR and FQNEAQ (reference sequence). V trimming: 1 base; J trimming: 5 bases; junction bases outside the gene matches: 7. The CDR3 is made up of 15 amino acids. CDR3 amino acids: CASSLGGGAGTEAFF. Here the CDR3 DNA reads TGTGCCAGCAGCTTAGGAGGGGGCGCGGGGACTGAAGCTTTCTTT.

J is TRBJ2-3 and V is TRBV9; a possible D gene is TRBD2 (6 bases). Germline V CDR1 and CDR2: SGDLS, YYNGEE. This CDR3 spans 14 amino acids. V dropped 3 bases and J dropped 2 bases, with 10 bases sitting between them. CDR3 sequence reads: CASSAGGSTDTQYF. The DNA of the CDR3 is TGTGCCAGCAGCGCTGGAGGGTCCACAGATACGCAGTATTTT.

As DNA, the CDR3 is TGTGCCAGCAGCACTCGAGGTGCCGGGGAGCTGTTTTTT. Residues: CASSTRGAGELFF. The chain has TRBV9 and TRBJ2-2; D not resolved. This CDR3 contains 13 residues. The germline V gene has CDR1 SGDLS and CDR2 YYNGEE. The V end was cut by 4 bases, the J end by 6 bases, with 10 bases between.

The chain carries TRBV18 and TRBJ1-6; unclear D gene. V gave up 2 bases and J gave up 0 bases, with 14 bases separating them. Germline V gene sequence: CDR1 KGHSH, CDR2 LQKENI. The CDR3 spans 18 residues. The CDR3 region is CASSPKDGRSSYNSPLHF. The CDR3 DNA reads as TGTGCCAGCTCACCAAAAGATGGCAGAAGCTCCTATAATTCACCCCTCCACTTT.

For the CDR3, the DNA is TGCAGCGTTGAAGATGAGACACGCTCCACCTACGAGCAGTACTTC. Protein sequence: CSVEDETRSTYEQYF. The V call is TRBV29-1, the J call TRBJ2-5; no clear D. The tail of the sequence fits TRBJ2-7 better, so the J call may be wrong. The CDR3 length is 15 residues. Per the germline V gene, CDR1 is SQVTM and CDR2 is ANQGSEA.

The rearrangement uses TRBV7-9 and TRBJ1-2; 12 bases align to TRBD1. Per the germline V gene, CDR1 is SEHNR and CDR2 is FQNEAQ (reference sequence). This CDR3 has 18 residues. After removal of 1 base from V and 4 bases from J, the junction contained 10 bases not matched to a gene. The DNA of the CDR3 is TGTGCCAGCAGCTTAGGAGGGACAGGGGGCGGCAGACTCTATGGCTACACCTTC. This translates into CASSLGGTGGGRLYGYTF.

This chain joins TRBV5-1 and TRBJ2-5, with 11 positions matching TRBD1. The DNA end is a closer match to TRBJ2-7, so the J assignment may be wrong. Germline V lookup: CDR1 SGHRS, CDR2 YFSETQ. CDR3 size: 14 residues. The CDR3 bases are TGCGCCAGCAGCGAGGACAGGGGGCCTTACGAGCAGTACTTC. This translates into CASSEDRGPYEQYF.